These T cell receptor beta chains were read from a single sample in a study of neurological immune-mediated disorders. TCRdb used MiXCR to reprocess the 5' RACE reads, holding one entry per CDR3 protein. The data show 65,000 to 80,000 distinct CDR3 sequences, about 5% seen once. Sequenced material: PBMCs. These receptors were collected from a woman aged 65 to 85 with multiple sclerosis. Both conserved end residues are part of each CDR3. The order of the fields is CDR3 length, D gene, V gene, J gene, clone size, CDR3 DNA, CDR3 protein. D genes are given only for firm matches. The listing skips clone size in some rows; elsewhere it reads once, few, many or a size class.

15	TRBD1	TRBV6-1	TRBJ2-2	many	TGTGCCAGCAGTGCAGGACAGGGGTGGAGCGGGGAGCTGTTTTTT	CASSAGQGWSGELFF
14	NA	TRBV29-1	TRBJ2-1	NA	TGCAGCGTTGATTCTTCTAGTGCCTACAATGAGCAGTTCTTC	CSVDSSSAYNEQFF
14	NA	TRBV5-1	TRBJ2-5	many	TGCGCCAGCAGCACCTGGGACCCGAAAGAGACCCAGTACTTC	CASSTWDPKETQYF
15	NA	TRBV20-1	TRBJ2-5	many	TGCAGTGCTCCAGCAGCGGCCCGACCTCAAGAGACCCAGTACTTC	CSAPAAARPQETQYF
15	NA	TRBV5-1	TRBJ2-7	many	TGCGCCAGCAGCTTGGGTAGGGCGCACTCCTACGAGCAGTACTTC	CASSLGRAHSYEQYF
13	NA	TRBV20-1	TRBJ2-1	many	TGCAGTACACCGGGACTGAACTACAATGAGCAGTTCTTC	CSTPGLNYNEQFF
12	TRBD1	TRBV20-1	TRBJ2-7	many	TGCAGTGCTTCAGACAGGGCCTACGAGCAGTACTTC	CSASDRAYEQYF
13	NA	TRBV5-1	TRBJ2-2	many	TGCGCCAGCACCTGGAGGGCCGGCGGGGAGCTGTTTTTT	CASTWRAGGELFF
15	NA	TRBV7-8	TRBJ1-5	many	TGTGCCAGCAGCCCACAGCCTCATAGCAATCAGCCCCAGCATTTT	CASSPQPHSNQPQHF
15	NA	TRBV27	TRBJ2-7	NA	TGTGCCAGCAGTCACCGGGGAATGACAGCCTACGAGCAGTACTTC	CASSHRGMTAYEQYF
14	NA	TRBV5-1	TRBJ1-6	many	TGCGCCAGCAGCGGGGACTTCGGCGTTTCACCCCTCCACTTT	CASSGDFGVSPLHF
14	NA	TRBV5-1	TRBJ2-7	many	TGCGCCAGCAGCTTGGGAGCAGGGATCTACGAGCAGTACTTC	CASSLGAGIYEQYF
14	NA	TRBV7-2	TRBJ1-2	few	TGTGCCAGCAGCTTAGCGGTGACTAACTATGGCTACACCTTC	CASSLAVTNYGYTF
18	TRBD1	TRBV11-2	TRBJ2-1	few	TGTGCCAGCAGCTTAAGGCTCTCGGGGACAGGGGTGGGAAATGAGCAGTTCTTC	CASSLRLSGTGVGNEQFF
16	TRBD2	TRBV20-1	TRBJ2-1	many	TGCAGTGCCGGGGTAGCGGGAGTGAATCGCTACAATGAGCAGTTCTTC	CSAGVAGVNRYNEQFF
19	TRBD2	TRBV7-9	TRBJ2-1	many	TGTGCCAGCAGCTTACGATTCTCCGGGACTAGCGGGAGAGAGAGTGAGCAGTTCTTC	CASSLRFSGTSGRESEQFF
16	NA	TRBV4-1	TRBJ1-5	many	TGCGCCAGCAGCCCCCATCGGCAGTCGGGCAATCAGCCCCAGCATTTT	CASSPHRQSGNQPQHF
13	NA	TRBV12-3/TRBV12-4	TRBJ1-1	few	TGTGCCAGCAACTTACAGGGTTTCACTGAAGCTTTCTTT	CASNLQGFTEAFF
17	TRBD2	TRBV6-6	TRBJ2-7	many	TGTGCCAGCAGTTACTCGTGGAAAGCGGGAGACTCCTACGAGCAGTACTTC	CASSYSWKAGDSYEQYF
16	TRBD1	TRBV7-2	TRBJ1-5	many	TGTGCCAGCAGCTTAGGAGGACAGGGGGCCCATCAGCCCCAGCATTTT	CASSLGGQGAHQPQHF
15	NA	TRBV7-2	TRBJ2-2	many	TGTGCCAGCAGCTTTCCCTTGGTTAGAAACGGGGAGCTGTTTTTT	CASSFPLVRNGELFF
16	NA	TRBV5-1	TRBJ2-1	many	TGCGCCAGCAGCTCGACCGGGGGCGGGAGCTACAATGAGCAGTTCTTC	CASSSTGGGSYNEQFF
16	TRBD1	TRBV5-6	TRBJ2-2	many	TGTGCCAGCAGCTTGCACAGGGGGTCGAGTACCGGGGAGCTGTTTTTT	CASSLHRGSSTGELFF
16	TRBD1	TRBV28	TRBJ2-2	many	TGTGCCAGCAGTCGCCCCGACAGGGGGAACACCGGGGAGCTGTTTTTT	CASSRPDRGNTGELFF
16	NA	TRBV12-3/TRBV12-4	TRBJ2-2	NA	TGTGCCAGCAGGAACGCCCCGACAGGGAACACCGGGGAGCTGTTTTTT	CASRNAPTGNTGELFF